This T cell receptor beta chain is from a study of vaccination effects on CD4 cells after COVID-19. Overall study context: Viral peptide pool expansion of antigen-specific CD4+ T cells preceded sequencing in the ViraFEST assay.

In the case of this clone: Its antigen is not known.

Germline CDR1 is MRHNA and CDR2 is SNTAGT. Deletions cut 8 bases from V and 5 bases from J, with 4 bases between. CDR3 length equals 10 residues. Only in-frame clones appear in the TCRdb table, and some are missing; sequencing was by immunoSEQ multiplex PCR. The table includes 45,000 or so clones, roughly 76% detected once. Culturing for about 10 days preceded CD4+ T cell isolation. The receptor's source is a human donor who had a prior SARS-CoV-2 infection. Sequencing used CD4+ T cells from PBMCs cultured without peptide, obtained before COVID-19 vaccination. The V and J genes are TRBV6-4 and TRBJ2-1; D not certain. In nucleotides, the CDR3 is TGTGCCAGCGGCAACAATGAGCAGTTCTTC. As protein: CASGNNEQFF.